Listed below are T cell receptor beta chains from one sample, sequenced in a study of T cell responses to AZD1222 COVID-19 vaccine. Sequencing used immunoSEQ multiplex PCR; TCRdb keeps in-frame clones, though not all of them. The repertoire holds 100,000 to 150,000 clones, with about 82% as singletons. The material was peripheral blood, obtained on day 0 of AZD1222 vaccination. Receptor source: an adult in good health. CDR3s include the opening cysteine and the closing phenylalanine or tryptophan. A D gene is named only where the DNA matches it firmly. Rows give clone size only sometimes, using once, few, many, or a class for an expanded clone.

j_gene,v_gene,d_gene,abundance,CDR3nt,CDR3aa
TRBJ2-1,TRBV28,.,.,TGTGCCAGCAGTTTACCCAGGGAGGTAGGCTACAATGAGCAGTTCTTC,CASSLPREVGYNEQFF
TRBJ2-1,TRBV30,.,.,TGTGCCTGGAGTGAACCGACTAGTATCGTCAATGAGCAGTTCTTC,CAWSEPTSIVNEQFF
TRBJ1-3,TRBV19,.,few,TGTGCCAGTTTTGACAGATACTCTGGAAACACCATATATTTT,CASFDRYSGNTIYF
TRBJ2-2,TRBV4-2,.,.,TGTGCCAGCAGCCAACATAGGACAGGGAGGGACACCGGGGAGCTGTTTTTT,CASSQHRTGRDTGELFF
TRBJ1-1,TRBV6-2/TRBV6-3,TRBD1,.,TGTGCCAGCAGTTACGGGGACAGGGGTGTGGGAGCTTTCTTT,CASSYGDRGVGAFF
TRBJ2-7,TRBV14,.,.,TGTGCCAGCAGCCATCGGTCTTTCCCCTACGAGCAGTACTTC,CASSHRSFPYEQYF
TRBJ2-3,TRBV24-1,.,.,TGTGCCACCAGCATCGCGGGTCTAAACACAGATACGCAGTATTTT,CATSIAGLNTDTQYF
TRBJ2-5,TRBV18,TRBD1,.,TGTGCCAGCTCACGCGGACAGGAGTGGACCCAGTACTTC,CASSRGQEWTQYF
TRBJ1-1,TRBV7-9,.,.,TGTGCCAGCAGCTTAGAATCCTCCGGCGCTTTCTTT,CASSLESSGAFF
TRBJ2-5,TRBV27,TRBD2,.,TGTGCCAGCAGTTTCTCGACTAGCGGAGAAGAGACCCAGTACTTC,CASSFSTSGEETQYF
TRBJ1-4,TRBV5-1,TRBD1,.,TGCGCCAGCAGCCGCGACAGGGGGCGAGGTGAAAAACTGTTTTTT,CASSRDRGRGEKLFF
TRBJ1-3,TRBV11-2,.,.,TGTGCCAGCAGCACCCGACCCGGGGGCGCGACTGGAAACACCATATATTTT,CASSTRPGGATGNTIYF
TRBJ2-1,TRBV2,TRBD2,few,TGTGCCAGCACTAGCGGGAGCTCCTACAATGAGCAGTTCTTC,CASTSGSSYNEQFF
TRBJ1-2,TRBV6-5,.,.,TGTGCCAGCAGGACCCAGGATGATATGGCTACACCTTTC,CASRTQDDMATPF
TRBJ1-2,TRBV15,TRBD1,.,TGTGCCACCAGCAGAGACGGGACAGCAACTAACTATGGCTACACCTTC,CATSRDGTATNYGYTF
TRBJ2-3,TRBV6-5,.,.,TGTGCCAGCACCGGACGGATCTTTAACACAGATACGCAGTATTTT,CASTGRIFNTDTQYF
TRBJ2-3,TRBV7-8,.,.,TGTGCCAGCTTTCAGGGGGGGCCTTACACAGATACGCAGTATTTT,CASFQGGPYTDTQYF
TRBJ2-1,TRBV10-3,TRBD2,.,TGTGCCATCAGCCCCGGGACTAGCCTCGGCGAGCAGTTCTTC,CAISPGTSLGEQFF
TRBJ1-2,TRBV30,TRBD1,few,TGTGCCTGGGGGACAGCTCGCAACTATGGCTACACCTTC,CAWGTARNYGYTF
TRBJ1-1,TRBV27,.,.,TGTGCCAGCAGGACGTGGGAGGGGAAGAACACTGAAGCTTTCTTT,CASRTWEGKNTEAFF
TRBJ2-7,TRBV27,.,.,TGTGCCAGCAGTTTATCGGTTACCTACGAGCAGTACTTC,CASSLSVTYEQYF
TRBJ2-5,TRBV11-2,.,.,TGTGCCAGCAGCTTCGGTGGCCAAGAGACCCAGTACTTC,CASSFGGQETQYF
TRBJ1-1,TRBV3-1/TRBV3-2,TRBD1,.,TGTGCCAGCAGCCCGCGACAGGGGGCCACTGAAGCTTTCTTT,CASSPRQGATEAFF
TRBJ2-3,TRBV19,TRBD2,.,TGTGCCAGTAGTACTCGGGCTAGCGGTTATACGCAGTATTTT,CASSTRASGYTQYF
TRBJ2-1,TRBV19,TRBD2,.,TGTGCCAGTGTTAGCGGGGCCTCCTACAATGAGCAGTTCTTC,CASVSGASYNEQFF
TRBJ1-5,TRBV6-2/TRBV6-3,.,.,TGTGCCAGCAGTCTTTTTTTGGCCGGCAATCAGCCCCAGCATTTT,CASSLFLAGNQPQHF
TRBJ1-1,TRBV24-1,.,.,TGTGCCACCAGTGATGGGGACTACACTGAAGCTTTCTTT,CATSDGDYTEAFF
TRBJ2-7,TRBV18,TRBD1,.,TGTGCCAGCTCACCAGTTCCGGGACAGGGGAACGAGCAGTACTTC,CASSPVPGQGNEQYF
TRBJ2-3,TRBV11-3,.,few,TGTGCCAGCAGCTTATGCAATGCGTTAACGTGTTCAGATACGCAGTATTTT,CASSLCNALTCSDTQYF
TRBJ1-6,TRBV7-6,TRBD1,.,TGTGCCAGCAGCTTAGCGCCTCAAACGACAGGGTATAATTCACCCCTCCACTTT,CASSLAPQTTGYNSPLHF
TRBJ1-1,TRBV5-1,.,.,TGCGCCAGCAGCTTGGAGTTAGGCGGGTTGTTGACTGAAGCTTTCTTT,CASSLELGGLLTEAFF
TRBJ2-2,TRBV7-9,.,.,TGTGCCAGGCCCAGGGGCGTGTCCGGGGAGCTGTTTTTT,CARPRGVSGELFF
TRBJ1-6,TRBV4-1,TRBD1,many,TGCGCCAGCAGCCAACCCCTTTCAGGGGGAAAGTCACCCCTCCACTTT,CASSQPLSGGKSPLHF
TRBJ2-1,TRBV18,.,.,TGTGCCAGCTCATCTAATACAGGCAATGAGCAGTTCTTC,CASSSNTGNEQFF
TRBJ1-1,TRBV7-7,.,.,TGTGCCAGCGTTGTGGTACAGGGGAACACTGAAGCTTTCTTT,CASVVVQGNTEAFF
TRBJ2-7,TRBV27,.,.,TGTGCCAGCAGTCCAGGACAGCTGCCCTACGAGCAGTACTTC,CASSPGQLPYEQYF
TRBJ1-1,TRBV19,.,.,TGTGCCAGTAGTATAGGGGAAGTGAACACTGAAGCTTTCTTT,CASSIGEVNTEAFF
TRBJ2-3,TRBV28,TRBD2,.,TGTGCCACCGAAGACCCTAGCGGGAGCGGCACAGATACGCAGTATTTT,CATEDPSGSGTDTQYF
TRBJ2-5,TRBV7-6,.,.,TGTGCCAGCAGCTCCGGAGGGACTCTAAGGATGGAGACCCAGTACTTC,CASSSGGTLRMETQYF
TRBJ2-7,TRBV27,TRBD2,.,TGTGCCAGCAGACTAGCGGGAGGGCCATACGAGCAGTACTTC,CASRLAGGPYEQYF
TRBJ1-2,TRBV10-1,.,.,TGCGCCAGCAGTGAGTCTGTGGGCCGTTCTTCAGGCTACACCTTC,CASSESVGRSSGYTF
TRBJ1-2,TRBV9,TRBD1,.,TGTGCCAGCAGGGGACGTGGAGGGGGCTTTTCCCTCACCTTC,CASRGRGGGFSLTF
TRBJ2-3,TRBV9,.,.,TGTGCCAGCAGCGCCGGATCCAGGGTGGGGAGTACAGATACGCAGTATTTT,CASSAGSRVGSTDTQYF
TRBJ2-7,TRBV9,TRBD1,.,TGTGCCAGCAGCGTAGGGGGGACAGGCTACTACGAGCAGTACTTC,CASSVGGTGYYEQYF
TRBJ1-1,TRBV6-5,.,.,TGTGCCAGCAGTTACTCTCTCGGGGGGAGAGGGACTGAAGCTTTCTTT,CASSYSLGGRGTEAFF
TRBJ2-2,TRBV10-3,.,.,TGTGCCATCAGTGAAGGGGCCGGGGAGCTGTTTTTT,CAISEGAGELFF
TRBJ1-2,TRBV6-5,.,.,TGTGCCAGCAGTTACTCGACGGCCAACTATGGCTACACCTTC,CASSYSTANYGYTF
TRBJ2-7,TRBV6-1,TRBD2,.,TGTGCCAGCAGTGAAGATCTAGCGGGGGGCTACGAGCAGTACTTC,CASSEDLAGGYEQYF
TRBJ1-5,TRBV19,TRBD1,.,TGTGCCAGTAGTACATTACAGGGGAGAAGCAATCAGCCCCAGCATTTT,CASSTLQGRSNQPQHF
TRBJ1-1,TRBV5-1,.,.,TGCGCCAGCAGCTTGGGAACCAGCTTGAACACTGAAGCTTTCTTT,CASSLGTSLNTEAFF